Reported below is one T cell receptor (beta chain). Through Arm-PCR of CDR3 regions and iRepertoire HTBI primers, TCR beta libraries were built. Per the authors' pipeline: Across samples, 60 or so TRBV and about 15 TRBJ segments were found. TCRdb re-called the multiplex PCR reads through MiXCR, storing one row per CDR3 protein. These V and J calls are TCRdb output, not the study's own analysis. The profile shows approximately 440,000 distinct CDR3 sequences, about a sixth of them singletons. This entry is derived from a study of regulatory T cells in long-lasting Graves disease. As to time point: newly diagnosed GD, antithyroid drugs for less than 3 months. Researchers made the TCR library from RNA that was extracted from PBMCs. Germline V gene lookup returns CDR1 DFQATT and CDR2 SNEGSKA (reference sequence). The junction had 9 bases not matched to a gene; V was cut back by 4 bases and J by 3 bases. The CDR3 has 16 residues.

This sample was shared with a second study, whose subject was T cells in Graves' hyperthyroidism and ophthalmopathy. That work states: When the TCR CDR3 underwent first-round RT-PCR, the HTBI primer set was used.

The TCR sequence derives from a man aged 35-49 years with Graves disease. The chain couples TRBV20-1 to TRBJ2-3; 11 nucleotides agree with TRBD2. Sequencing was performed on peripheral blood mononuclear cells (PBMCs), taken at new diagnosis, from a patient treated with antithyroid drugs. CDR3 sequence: CSATLAGGWLTDTQYF. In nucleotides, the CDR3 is TGCAGTGCTACTTTAGCGGGAGGGTGGTTAACAGATACGCAGTATTTT.